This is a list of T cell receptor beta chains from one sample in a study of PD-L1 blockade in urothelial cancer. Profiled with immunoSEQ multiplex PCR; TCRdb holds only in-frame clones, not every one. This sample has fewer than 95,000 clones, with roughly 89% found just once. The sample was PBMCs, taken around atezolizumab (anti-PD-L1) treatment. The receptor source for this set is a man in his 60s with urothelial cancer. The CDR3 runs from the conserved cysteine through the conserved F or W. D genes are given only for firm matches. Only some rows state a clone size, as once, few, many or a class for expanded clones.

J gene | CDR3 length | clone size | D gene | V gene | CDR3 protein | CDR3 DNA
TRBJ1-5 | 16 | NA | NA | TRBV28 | CASKFGSGQYNQPQHF | TGTGCCAGCAAATTCGGGTCCGGACAGTACAATCAGCCCCAGCATTTT
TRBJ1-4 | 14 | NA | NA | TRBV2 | CASNGGNSGEKLFF | TGTGCCAGCAATGGGGGGAATAGTGGCGAAAAACTGTTTTTT
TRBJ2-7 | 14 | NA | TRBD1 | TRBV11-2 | CASSLGDRGFRQYF | TGTGCCAGCAGCTTAGGGGACAGGGGGTTCAGGCAGTACTTC
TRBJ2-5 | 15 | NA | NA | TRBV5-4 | CASSLQGFMQETQYF | TGTGCCAGCAGCTTGCAGGGTTTTATGCAAGAGACCCAGTACTTC
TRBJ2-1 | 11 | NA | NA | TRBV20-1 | CSALGVAEQFF | TGCAGTGCTCTGGGAGTCGCTGAGCAGTTCTTC
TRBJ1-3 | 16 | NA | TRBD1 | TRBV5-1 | CASSLGVTGTGNTIYF | TGCGCCAGCAGCTTGGGTGTGACAGGGACTGGAAACACCATATATTTT
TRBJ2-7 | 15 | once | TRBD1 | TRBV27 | CASSFGTEPIYEQYF | TGTGCCAGCAGTTTCGGGACAGAGCCTATCTACGAGCAGTACTTC
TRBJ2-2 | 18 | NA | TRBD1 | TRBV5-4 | CASSLAWGGQGRPGELFF | TGTGCCAGCAGCTTGGCGTGGGGTGGACAGGGACGGCCCGGGGAGCTGTTTTTT
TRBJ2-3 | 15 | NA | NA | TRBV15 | CATSSRQSYADTQYF | TGTGCCACCAGCAGTAGACAGAGTTATGCAGATACGCAGTATTTT
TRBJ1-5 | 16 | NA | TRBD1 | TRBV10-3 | CAIRPGQGTGSQPQHF | TGTGCCATCAGACCGGGACAGGGGACAGGTTCTCAGCCCCAGCATTTT
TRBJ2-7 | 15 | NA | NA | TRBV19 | CASSKEGGESYEQYF | TGTGCCAGTAGTAAGGAAGGGGGGGAGTCCTACGAGCAGTACTTC
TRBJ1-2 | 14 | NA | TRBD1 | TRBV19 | CASSIEGTGYGYTF | TGTGCCAGTAGTATAGAGGGGACAGGGTACGGCTACACCTTC
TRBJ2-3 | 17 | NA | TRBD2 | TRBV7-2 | CASSSGLTSGSADTQYF | TGTGCCAGCAGCTCCGGCCTGACTAGCGGGAGTGCAGATACGCAGTATTTT
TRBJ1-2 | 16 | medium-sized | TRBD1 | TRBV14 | CASSQEGTGRHYGYTF | TGTGCCAGCAGCCAAGAAGGGACAGGCCGACACTATGGCTACACCTTC
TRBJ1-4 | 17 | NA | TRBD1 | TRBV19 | CASNQRGTGNRREKLFF | TGTGCCAGTAATCAAAGGGGGACAGGGAATCGCAGAGAAAAACTGTTTTTT
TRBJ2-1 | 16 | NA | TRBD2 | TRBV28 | CASSSSGLSSYNEQFF | TGTGCCAGCAGTTCTAGCGGGCTAAGCTCCTACAATGAGCAGTTCTTC
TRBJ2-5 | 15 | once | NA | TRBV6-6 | CASSYSNSASGTQYF | TGTGCCAGCAGTTACTCGAATTCAGCATCGGGGACCCAGTACTTC
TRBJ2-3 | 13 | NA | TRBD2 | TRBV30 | CAWRLAGGHTQYF | TGTGCCTGGAGACTAGCGGGGGGGCACACGCAGTATTTT
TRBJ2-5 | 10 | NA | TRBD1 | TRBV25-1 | CASRDRVQYF | TGTGCCAGCAGGGACAGGGTCCAGTACTTC
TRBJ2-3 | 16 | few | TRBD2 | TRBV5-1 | CASSTGTSGGTDTQYF | TGCGCCAGCAGCACCGGGACTAGCGGGGGCACAGATACGCAGTATTTT
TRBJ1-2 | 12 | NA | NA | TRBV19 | CASSTREAGYTF | TGTGCCAGTAGTACCCGGGAGGCCGGCTACACCTTC
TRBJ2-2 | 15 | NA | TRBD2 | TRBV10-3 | CAISELAGDAGELFF | TGTGCCATCAGTGAGCTAGCGGGAGACGCCGGGGAGCTGTTTTTT
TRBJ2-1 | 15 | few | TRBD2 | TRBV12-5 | CASAVSGGSYNEQFF | TGTGCTAGTGCCGTTAGCGGGGGGTCCTACAATGAGCAGTTCTTC
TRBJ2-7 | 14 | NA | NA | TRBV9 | CASSARTDSYEQYF | TGTGCCAGCAGCGCAAGGACAGATTCCTACGAGCAGTACTTC
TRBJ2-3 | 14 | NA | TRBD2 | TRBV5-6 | CASSRAGDVNTQYF | TGTGCCAGCAGCAGGGCGGGAGACGTGAATACGCAGTATTTT
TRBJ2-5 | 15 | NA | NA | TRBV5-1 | CASSFSSGFQETQYF | TGCGCCAGCAGCTTCTCGTCAGGGTTCCAAGAGACCCAGTACTTC
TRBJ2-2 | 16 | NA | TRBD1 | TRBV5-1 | CASSLGGQGLPGELFF | TGCGCCAGCAGCTTGGGGGGACAGGGGCTCCCCGGGGAGCTGTTTTTT
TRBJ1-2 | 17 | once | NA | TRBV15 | CATSRENALTGTYGYTF | TGTGCCACCAGCAGAGAGAATGCCTTGACAGGCACCTATGGCTACACCTTC
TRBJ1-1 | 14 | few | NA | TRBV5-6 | CASSNTGLVTEAFF | TGTGCCAGCAGCAATACAGGGTTGGTCACTGAAGCTTTCTTT
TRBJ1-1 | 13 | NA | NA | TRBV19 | CASWSGGNTEAFF | TGTGCCAGTTGGTCGGGGGGGAACACTGAAGCTTTCTTT
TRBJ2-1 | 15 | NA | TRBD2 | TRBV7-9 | CASSSTSGSLDEQFF | TGTGCCAGCAGCTCCACTAGCGGGAGTTTGGATGAGCAGTTCTTC
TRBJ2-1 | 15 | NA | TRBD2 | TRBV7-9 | CASSLQIAGVNEQFF | TGTGCCAGCAGCTTACAAATAGCGGGAGTGAATGAGCAGTTCTTC
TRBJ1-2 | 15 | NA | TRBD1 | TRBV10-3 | CAISSRQGAAGGYTF | TGTGCCATCAGCTCTAGACAGGGGGCGGCAGGTGGCTACACCTTC
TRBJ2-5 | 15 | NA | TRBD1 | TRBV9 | CASSLGQGFQETQYF | TGTGCCAGCAGCCTCGGACAGGGGTTCCAAGAGACCCAGTACTTC
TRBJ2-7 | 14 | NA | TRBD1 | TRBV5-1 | CASSPRDRDGEQYF | TGCGCCAGCAGCCCCCGGGACAGGGACGGCGAGCAGTACTTC
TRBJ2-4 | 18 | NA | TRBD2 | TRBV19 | CASSMRLAGVVQENIQYF | TGTGCCAGTAGTATGCGACTAGCGGGAGTCGTTCAGGAAAACATTCAGTACTTC
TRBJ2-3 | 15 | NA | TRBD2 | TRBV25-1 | CASSETSGSAGTQYF | TGTGCCAGCAGTGAAACTAGCGGCTCGGCTGGTACGCAGTATTTT
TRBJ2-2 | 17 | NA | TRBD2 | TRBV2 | CASTEGSSGRLGGELFF | TGTGCCAGCACTGAGGGGTCGAGCGGGAGATTGGGCGGGGAGCTGTTTTTT
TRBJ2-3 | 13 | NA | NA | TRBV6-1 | CASNALQGSTQYF | TGTGCCAGCAACGCCCTCCAGGGGAGTACGCAGTATTTT
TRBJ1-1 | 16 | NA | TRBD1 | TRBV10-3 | CAISEGGTGGNTEAFF | TGTGCCATCAGTGAGGGCGGGACAGGGGGGAACACTGAAGCTTTCTTT
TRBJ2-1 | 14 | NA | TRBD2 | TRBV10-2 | CASSEIGTSGEQFF | TGCGCCAGCAGTGAAATAGGGACTAGTGGTGAGCAGTTCTTC
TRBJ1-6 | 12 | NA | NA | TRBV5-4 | CASSRRDSPLHF | TGTGCCAGCAGCCGCAGGGATTCACCCCTCCACTTT
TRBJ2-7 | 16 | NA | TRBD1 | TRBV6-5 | CASSYLPAAGGYEQYF | TGTGCCAGCAGTTACCTGCCGGCGGCAGGGGGCTACGAGCAGTACTTC
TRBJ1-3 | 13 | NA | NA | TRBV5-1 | CASRPGARNTIYF | TGCGCCAGCAGACCGGGTGCAAGAAACACCATATATTTT
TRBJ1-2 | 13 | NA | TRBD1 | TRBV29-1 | CSVETGSNYGYTF | TGCAGCGTTGAGACAGGGTCTAACTATGGCTACACCTTC
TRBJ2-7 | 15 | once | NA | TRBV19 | CASSIRILAGDEQYF | TGTGCCAGTAGTATCCGGATCCTGGCCGGGGACGAGCAGTACTTC
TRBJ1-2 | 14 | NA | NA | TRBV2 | CASSGGGILYGYTF | TGTGCCAGCAGTGGAGGGGGTATCCTCTATGGCTACACCTTC
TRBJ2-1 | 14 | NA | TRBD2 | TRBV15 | CATAAGGPSNEQFF | TGTGCCACCGCGGCGGGAGGGCCCTCAAATGAGCAGTTCTTC
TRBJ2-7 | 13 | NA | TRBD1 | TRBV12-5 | CASKTGDLVEQYF | TGTGCTAGTAAGACAGGGGATCTCGTCGAGCAGTACTTC
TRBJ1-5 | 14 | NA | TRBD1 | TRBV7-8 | CASSGTGGTGPQHF | TGTGCCAGCAGCGGGACAGGGGGCACGGGGCCCCAGCATTTT
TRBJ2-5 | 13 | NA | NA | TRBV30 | CAWSPTGEETQYF | TGTGCCTGGAGTCCCACAGGTGAAGAGACCCAGTACTTC
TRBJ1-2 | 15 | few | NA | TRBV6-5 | CASSYSGRGPYGYTF | TGTGCCAGCAGTTACTCTGGCAGGGGTCCTTATGGCTACACCTTC
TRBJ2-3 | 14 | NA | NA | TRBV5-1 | CASSSGTSTDTQYF | TGCGCCAGCAGCTCCGGGACTAGCACAGATACGCAGTATTTT
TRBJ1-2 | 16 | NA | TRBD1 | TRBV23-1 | CASSQSIGQGIFGYTF | TGCGCCAGCAGTCAATCGATAGGACAGGGGATTTTTGGCTACACCTTC
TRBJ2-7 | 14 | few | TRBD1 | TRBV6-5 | CASSYGTGPYEQYF | TGTGCCAGCAGTTACGGGACAGGGCCCTACGAGCAGTACTTC
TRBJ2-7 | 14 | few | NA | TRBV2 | CASISPGDGNEQYF | TGTGCCAGCATCTCTCCGGGGGATGGGAACGAGCAGTACTTC
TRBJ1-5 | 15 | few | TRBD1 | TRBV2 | CASSERGRDNQPQHF | TGTGCCAGCAGTGAAAGGGGGCGGGACAATCAGCCCCAGCATTTT
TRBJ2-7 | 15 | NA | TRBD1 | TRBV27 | CASSAGTGDLYEQYF | TGTGCCAGCAGTGCCGGGACAGGGGATTTATACGAGCAGTACTTC
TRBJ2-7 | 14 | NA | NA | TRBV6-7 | CASSRRNREGEQYF | TGTGCCAGCAGTCGCCGCAACAGGGAGGGCGAGCAGTACTTC